This TCR beta chain was documented in a study of blood T cell repertoires in COVID-19. Study information: Specimens from acute and convalescent COVID-19 originated in the United States, Italy and Spain. The analysed material was cDNA or gDNA that came from T cells, B-cell-depleted T cells, or PBMCs.

In the original workflow: Reference gene primer amplification yielded estimated nucleated cell counts. Repertoires were generated with immunoSEQ multiplex PCR, while TCRdb's copy carries only in-frame clones and drops some. The D gene and trimming were derived from the DNA, and the V and J assignments and clone size from that table. Here the sample spans about 220,000 clones, around 83% being singletons. The CDR3 extends over 15 amino acids. CDR1 is SGHRS, CDR2 YFSETQ, per germline. V shed 4 bases and J 2 bases; nucleotides not matched to a gene: 7. This TCR was sampled from a woman in her thirties or forties who had recovered from COVID-19. The chain uses TRBV5-1 and TRBJ2-3; TRBD1 matches 7 bases. Sequenced input: PBMCs or T cells enriched from blood (not recorded which). The CDR3 loop is CASSPYRGHTDTQYF. DNA for the CDR3: TGCGCCAGCAGCCCTTACAGGGGACACACAGATACGCAGTATTTT.